The source of this TCR beta chain is a study of OX40 agonist ivuxolimab in advanced cancers. Measured with immunoSEQ multiplex PCR; TCRdb has only the in-frame clones, and not every one. This sample has some 66,000 clones, with around 83% found just once. Germline lookup yields CDR1 SEHNR and CDR2 FQNEAQ (reference sequence). With V trimmed by 0 bases and J by 1 base, 8 bases remained unmatched. The CDR3 covers 17 residues. This clonotype was sampled from an adult with an advanced solid tumor such as melanoma, head and neck, liver or kidney cancer. The genes are TRBV7-9 and TRBJ2-5; 7 nucleotides match TRBD2. Here the sequenced sample was CD4+ or CD8+ T cells sorted from blood, taken in a trial of the OX40 agonist ivuxolimab. CDR3 loop: CASSLALASGGQETQYF. DNA for the CDR3: TGTGCCAGCAGCTTAGCGCTGGCTAGCGGTGGCCAAGAGACCCAGTACTTC.